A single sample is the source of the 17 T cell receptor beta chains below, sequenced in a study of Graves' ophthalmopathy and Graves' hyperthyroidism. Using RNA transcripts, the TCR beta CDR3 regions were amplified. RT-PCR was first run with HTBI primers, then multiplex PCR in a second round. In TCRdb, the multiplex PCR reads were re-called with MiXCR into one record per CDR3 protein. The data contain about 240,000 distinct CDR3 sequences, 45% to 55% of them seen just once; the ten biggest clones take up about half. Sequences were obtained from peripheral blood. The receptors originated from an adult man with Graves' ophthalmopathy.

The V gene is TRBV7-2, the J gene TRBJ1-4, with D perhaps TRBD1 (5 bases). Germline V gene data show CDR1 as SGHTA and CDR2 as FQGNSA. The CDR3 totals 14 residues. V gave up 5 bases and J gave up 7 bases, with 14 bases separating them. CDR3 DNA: TGTGCCAGCAGCGTTGACAAGAGGGGTGAAAAACTGTTTTTT. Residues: CASSVDKRGEKLFF.

The CDR3 loop is CAINSKGTSSYEQYF. CDR3 nucleotide sequence: TGTGCCATCAATTCGAAAGGGACTAGCTCCTACGAGCAGTACTTC. The gene calls are TRBV10-3 and TRBJ2-7, with 8 nucleotides matching TRBD2. Germline V CDR1 and CDR2: ENHRY, SYGVKD. This CDR3 has 15 amino acids. Trimming removed 7 bases from V and 0 bases from J; junction bases left unmatched: 8.

CDR3 sequence reads: CASTDSRGDGQETQYF. DNA of the CDR3: TGTGCCAGCACCGATTCCCGGGGGGACGGCCAAGAGACCCAGTACTTC. The V call is TRBV2, the J call TRBJ2-5, with TRBD2 matching over 7 bases. This CDR3 is 16 amino acids long. Germline assignment: CDR1 SNHLY and CDR2 FYNNEI. V lost 7 bases and J lost 1; bases outside the gene matches: 12.

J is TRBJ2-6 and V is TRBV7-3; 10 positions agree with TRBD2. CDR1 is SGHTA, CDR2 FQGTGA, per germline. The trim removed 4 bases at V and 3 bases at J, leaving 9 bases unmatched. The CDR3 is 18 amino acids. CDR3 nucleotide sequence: TGTGCCAGCAGCTCCCAAAGAGCGGGGGGGCTTGGGGCCAACGTCCTGACTTTC. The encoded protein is CASSSQRAGGLGANVLTF.

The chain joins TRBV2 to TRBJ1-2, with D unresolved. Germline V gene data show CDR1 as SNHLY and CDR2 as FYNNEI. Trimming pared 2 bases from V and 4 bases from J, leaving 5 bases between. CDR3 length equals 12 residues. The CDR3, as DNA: TGTGCCAGCAGTGAAACCAGCTATGGCTACACCTTC. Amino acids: CASSETSYGYTF.

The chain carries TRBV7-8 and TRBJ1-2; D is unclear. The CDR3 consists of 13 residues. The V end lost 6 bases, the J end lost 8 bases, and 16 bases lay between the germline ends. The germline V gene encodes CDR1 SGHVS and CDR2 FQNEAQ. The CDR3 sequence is CASRKREGGGYTF. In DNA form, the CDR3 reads TGTGCCAGCAGGAAAAGAGAGGGTGGGGGCTACACCTTC.

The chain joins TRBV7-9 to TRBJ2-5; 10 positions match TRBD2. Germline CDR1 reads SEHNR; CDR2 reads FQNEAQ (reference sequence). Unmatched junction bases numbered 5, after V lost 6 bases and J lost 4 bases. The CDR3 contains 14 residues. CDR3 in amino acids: CASRPAGGRETQYF. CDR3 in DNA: TGTGCCAGCAGACCAGCGGGGGGGCGAGAGACCCAGTACTTC. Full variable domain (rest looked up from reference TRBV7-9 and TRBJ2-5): DTGVSQNPRHKITKRGQNVTFRCDPISEHNRLYWYRQTLGQGPEFLTYFQNEAQLEKSRLLSDRFSAERPKGSFSTLEIQRTEQGDSAMYLCASRPAGGRETQYFGPGTRLLVL.

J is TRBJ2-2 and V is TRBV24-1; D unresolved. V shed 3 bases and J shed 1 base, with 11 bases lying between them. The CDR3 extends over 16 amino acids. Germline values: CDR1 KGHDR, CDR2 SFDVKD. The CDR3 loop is CATSDTGQLNTGELFF. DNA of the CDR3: TGTGCCACCAGTGATACTGGCCAGCTGAACACCGGGGAGCTGTTTTTT.

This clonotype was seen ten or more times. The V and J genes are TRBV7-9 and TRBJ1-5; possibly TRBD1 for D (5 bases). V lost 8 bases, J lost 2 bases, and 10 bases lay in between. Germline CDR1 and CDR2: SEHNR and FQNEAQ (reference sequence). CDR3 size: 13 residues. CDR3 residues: CASGPQGNQPQHF. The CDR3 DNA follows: TGTGCCAGCGGGCCACAGGGCAATCAGCCCCAGCATTTT. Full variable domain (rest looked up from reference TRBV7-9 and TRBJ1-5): DTGVSQNPRHKITKRGQNVTFRCDPISEHNRLYWYRQTLGQGPEFLTYFQNEAQLEKSRLLSDRFSAERPKGSFSTLEIQRTEQGDSAMYLCASGPQGNQPQHFGDGTRLSIL.

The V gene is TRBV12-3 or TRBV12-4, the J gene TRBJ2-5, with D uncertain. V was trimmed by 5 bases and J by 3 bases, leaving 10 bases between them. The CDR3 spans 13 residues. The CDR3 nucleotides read TGTGCCAGCAGTCTCGGACCTAAAGAGACCCAGTACTTC. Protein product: CASSLGPKETQYF.

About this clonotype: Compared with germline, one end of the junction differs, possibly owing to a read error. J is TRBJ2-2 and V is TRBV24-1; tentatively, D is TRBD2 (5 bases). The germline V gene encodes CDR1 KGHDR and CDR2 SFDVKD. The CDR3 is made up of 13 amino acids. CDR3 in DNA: TGTGCCACCAGTGACCTGCTTACCGGGGAGCTGGTTTTT. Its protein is CATSDLLTGELVF.

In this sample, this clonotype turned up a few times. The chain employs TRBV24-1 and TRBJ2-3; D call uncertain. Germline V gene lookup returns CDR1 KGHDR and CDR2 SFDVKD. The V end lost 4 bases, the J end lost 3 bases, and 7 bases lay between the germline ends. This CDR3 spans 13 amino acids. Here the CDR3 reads CATSETWTDTQYF. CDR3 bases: TGTGCCACCAGTGAAACCTGGACAGATACGCAGTATTTT.

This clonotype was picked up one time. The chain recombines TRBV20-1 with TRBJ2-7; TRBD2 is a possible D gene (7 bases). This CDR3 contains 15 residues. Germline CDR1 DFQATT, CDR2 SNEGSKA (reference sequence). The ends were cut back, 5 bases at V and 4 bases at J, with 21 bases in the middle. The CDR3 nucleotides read TGCAGTGCTTCTGGGGAGGGGGGGCGGAGGTACGAGCAGTACTTC. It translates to CSASGEGGRRYEQYF.

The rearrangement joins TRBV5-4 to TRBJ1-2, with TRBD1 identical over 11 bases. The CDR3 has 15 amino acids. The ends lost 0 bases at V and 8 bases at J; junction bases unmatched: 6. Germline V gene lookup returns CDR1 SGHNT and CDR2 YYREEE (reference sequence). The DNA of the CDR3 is TGTGCCAGCAGCTTGGCCGGACAGGGGGCGCGAGGCTACACCTTC. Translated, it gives CASSLAGQGARGYTF.

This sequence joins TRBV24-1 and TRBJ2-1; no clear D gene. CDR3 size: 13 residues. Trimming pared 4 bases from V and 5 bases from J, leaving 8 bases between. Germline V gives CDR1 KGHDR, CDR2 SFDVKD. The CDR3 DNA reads TGTGCCACCAGTGAGCGGCAAGACAATGAGCAGTTCTTC. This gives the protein CATSERQDNEQFF.

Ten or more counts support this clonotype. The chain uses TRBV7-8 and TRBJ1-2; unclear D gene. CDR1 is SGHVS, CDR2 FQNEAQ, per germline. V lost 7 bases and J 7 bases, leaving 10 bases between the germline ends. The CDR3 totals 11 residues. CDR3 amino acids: CASKEGGGYTF. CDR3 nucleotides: TGTGCCAGCAAAGAGGGAGGTGGCTACACCTTC.

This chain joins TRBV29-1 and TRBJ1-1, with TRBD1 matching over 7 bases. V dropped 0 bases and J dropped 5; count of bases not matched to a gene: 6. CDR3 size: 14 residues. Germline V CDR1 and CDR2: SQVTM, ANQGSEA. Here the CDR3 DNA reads TGCAGCGTTGAAGAAGGTACAGGGGCGACTGAAGCTTTCTTT. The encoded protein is CSVEEGTGATEAFF.